The clone carrying this T cell receptor beta chain was found once. This record comes from a study of blood T cell repertoires in COVID-19. Study background: The United States, Italy and Spain were the sources of the acute and convalescent COVID-19 samples.

The germline CDR1 and CDR2 sequences are SGHNT and YYREEE (reference sequence). The CDR3 is 16 residues long. V was pared by 4 bases and J by 9 bases, with 15 bases of the junction left unmatched. As handled by the study authors: It was from reference gene primer amplification that nucleated cell counts were estimated. Only in-frame clones appear in the TCRdb table, and some are missing; sequencing was by immunoSEQ multiplex PCR. V, J and clone size reflect that table, while D and trimming were determined from the DNA. The sample lists around 65,000 clones; about 81% were seen once. The sequencing input was peripheral blood. J is TRBJ2-1 and V is TRBV5-4; 8 bases are a match to TRBD1. The sequence was collected from a human donor in a cohort sampled during active COVID-19. The CDR3 DNA reads TGTGCCAGCAGCCCCCGGAGGGCCAGGGGGCAGGTTGAGCAGTTCTTC. Protein: CASSPRRARGQVEQFF.